This T cell receptor beta chain was sequenced during a study of blood T cells in healthy people across ages. V was pared by 7 bases and J by 10 bases, with 26 bases between. This CDR3 spans 15 amino acids. Germline V gene lookup returns CDR1 SNHLY and CDR2 FYNNEI. PCR was performed a second time for roughly 7 to 11 cycles using a sample-barcoded 5' primer and a J-beta primer mix. TCRdb fed the 5' RACE reads into MiXCR, producing one record per CDR3 protein. Here the sample spans approximately 800,000 distinct CDR3 sequences, more than 45% being singletons. V is TRBV2 and J is TRBJ2-7; D might be TRBD2 (7 bases). This clonotype originated in a man aged 30 to 45 in good health. The sequenced material came from blood. The DNA of the CDR3 is TGTGCCAGCAAGGGTCGTCTTGGGGGGGCTCCTATTCAGTACTTC. Its translation: CASKGRLGGAPIQYF.